The 7 T cell receptor beta chains presented below share a single source sample, sequenced in a study of shared clonotypes between healthy human individuals. Assay: immunoSEQ multiplex PCR; the TCRdb copy retains only in-frame clones and omits some. Here the sample spans under 2,000,000 clones, approximately 94% being singletons. CD45RO-negative, CCR7-selected cells formed the naive CD8 fraction, which excluded terminally differentiated effector memory CD45RA+ cells. The material sequenced was naive CD8+ T cells sorted from blood. Receptors originate from a man younger than 35 in good health.

The chain recombines TRBV9 with TRBJ1-1, with D unclear. Trimming shortened V by 0 bases and J by 6 bases, and 9 bases separated the two germline ends. The CDR3 runs to 13 residues. Germline V gene data show CDR1 as SGDLS and CDR2 as YYNGEE. CDR3 nucleotide sequence: TGTGCCAGCAGCGTAGTGCCCCTCGCTGAAGCTTTCTTT. Its translation is CASSVVPLAEAFF.

Turning to this clone: Different DNA sequences within this sample yield the same CDR3. This sequence joins TRBV7-9 and TRBJ2-7, with D perhaps TRBD1 or TRBD2 (5 bases each). The germline gives CDR1 SEHNR, CDR2 FQNEAQ (reference sequence). The CDR3 is made up of 13 amino acids. The V end lost 1 base, the J end lost 2 bases, and 6 bases lay between the germline ends. CDR3 nucleotides: TGTGCCAGCAGCTTAGGGGGGACCTACGAGCAGTACTTC. Translation: CASSLGGTYEQYF.

This chain joins TRBV11-2 and TRBJ2-1, with D tentatively TRBD1 or TRBD2 (5 bases each). The CDR3 is 13 residues long. In germline, CDR1 is SGHAT, CDR2 FQNNGV. Trimming took 7 bases from V and 9 from J, leaving 16 bases between them. CDR3 DNA sequence: TGTGCCAGCACCGCAGGTGGGGGTGGTGAGCAGTTCTTC. This translates into CASTAGGGGEQFF. Complete variable domain (other parts from reference TRBV11-2 and TRBJ2-1): EAGVAQSPRYKIIEKRQSVAFWCNPISGHATLYWYQQILGQGPKLLIQFQNNGVVDDSQLPKDRFSAERLKGVDSTLKIQPAKLEDSAVYLCASTAGGGGEQFFGPGTRLTVL.

V is TRBV27 and J is TRBJ2-7; no definite D call. Germline V gives CDR1 MNHEY, CDR2 SMNVEV (reference sequence). The CDR3 runs to 15 residues. V was pared by 0 bases and J by 3 bases, with 12 bases between. In nucleotides, the CDR3 is TGTGCCAGCAGTTTATCGACAACAGAACTCTACGAGCAGTACTTC. Amino acid sequence: CASSLSTTELYEQYF.

The rearrangement links TRBV5-1 to TRBJ2-1; D not resolved. Germline V gene data show CDR1 as SGHRS and CDR2 as YFSETQ. V shed 4 bases and J shed 3 bases, with 11 bases lying between them. The CDR3 length is 14 residues. The CDR3, as DNA: TGCGCCAGCAGCCCCGAAGGGCTCTACAATGAGCAGTTCTTC. Protein sequence: CASSPEGLYNEQFF.

Comments on this clone: In the same sample, other DNA sequences code for this CDR3. The chain combines TRBV30 with TRBJ2-7; tentative D call: TRBD1 (5 bases). CDR1 GTSNPN and CDR2 SVGIG come from the germline V gene (reference sequence). V was trimmed by 3 bases and J by 0 bases, leaving 9 bases between them. This CDR3 is built from 13 residues. The CDR3 sequence is CAWSPDSSYEQYF. CDR3 bases: TGTGCCTGGAGCCCTGACAGCTCCTACGAGCAGTACTTC.

The V gene is TRBV4-1, the J gene TRBJ2-2, with 10 bases identical to TRBD1. Germline V gene sequence: CDR1 MGHRA, CDR2 YSYEKL. The CDR3 contains 15 residues. J lost 7 bases, V lost 3 bases, and 5 bases had no gene match. The CDR3 sequence: CASSHPGQGNGELFF. The CDR3 DNA follows: TGCGCCAGCAGCCATCCGGGACAGGGGAACGGGGAGCTGTTTTTT.